The TCR beta chain described here comes from a study of blood T cell repertoires in COVID-19. Turning to the study itself: The cDNA or gDNA used as material had been derived from T cells, B-cell-depleted T cells, or PBMCs.

Libraries were prepared by immunoSEQ multiplex PCR; TCRdb keeps only in-frame clonotypes and omits some of them. Found here are roughly 330,000 clones, more than 75% of them singletons; the top ten hold about 10%. Cohort assignment relied on participant-reported clinical history. Cohort 3 recovery required two negative PCRs, clearance, or symptom resolution. The CDR3 length is 16 residues. Germline trimming cut 3 bases from V and 0 bases from J; bases unmatched to any gene: 3. Germline lookup yields CDR1 MGHRA and CDR2 YSYEKL. This sequence joins TRBV4-1 and TRBJ2-1, with 9 bases fitting TRBD2. This TCR came from a woman between 18 and 29 years old who had recovered from COVID-19. The specimen sequenced was PBMCs or T cells enriched from blood (not recorded which). In nucleotides, the CDR3 is TGCGCCAGCAGCCATTTTAGCGGGAGCTCCTACAATGAGCAGTTCTTC. Encoded protein: CASSHFSGSSYNEQFF.